This T cell receptor (beta chain) was found in a study of blood T cell repertoires in COVID-19. About the research overall: Both acute and convalescent COVID-19 samples were obtained from the United States, Italy and Spain.

The table came from immunoSEQ multiplex PCR; TCRdb's copy has only in-frame clones and leaves some out. The repertoire consists of about 210,000 clones, with around 81% occurring once and the leading ten covering around 0.93%. There are 14 residues in the CDR3. V was pared by 2 bases and J by 8 bases, with 15 bases between. Per germline, CDR1 LGHDT and CDR2 YNNKEL (reference sequence). This clone was detected only a few times. During active infection, Seattle patients enrolled and were then monitored through disease. The clonotype was recovered from a man aged 55 to 70 with COVID-19, enrolled during active disease. Sequencing used peripheral blood. The rearrangement uses TRBV3-1 (or the pseudogene TRBV3-2) and TRBJ1-2, with D tentatively TRBD1 (5 bases). CDR3 DNA: TGTGCCAGCAGCCAAAATGGGGAGGCAGGGGGCTACACCTTC. Amino acid sequence: CASSQNGEAGGYTF.